Presented here are 24 T cell receptor beta chains from one specimen sequenced in a study of T cells in Graves' hyperthyroidism and ophthalmopathy. TCR beta CDR3 regions were amplified from RNA transcripts. HTBI primers were used for first-round RT-PCR of the TCR CDR3. TCRdb re-derived calls from the multiplex PCR reads in MiXCR, one entry per CDR3 protein. The data contain some 600,000 distinct CDR3 sequences, around 13% of them singletons. The sequenced material came from blood. These receptors all stem from a woman aged 30 to 39 with Graves' hyperthyroidism that later progressed to Graves' ophthalmopathy.

This clonotype was counted at least ten times. The rearrangement links TRBV20-1 to TRBJ2-5; D not resolved. CDR3 size: 12 residues. CDR1 and CDR2 (germline): DFQATT, SNEGSKA (reference sequence). Trimming removed 3 bases at V and 5 bases at J, with 10 bases between. The CDR3 is CSASPNSETQYF. The DNA for the CDR3 is TGCAGTGCTAGCCCGAATTCTGAGACCCAGTACTTC.

This clonotype was observed a handful of times. CDR3 nucleotides: TGCAGTGCCAACAGGGAGTCCTATAATTCACCCCTCCACTTT. Encoded protein: CSANRESYNSPLHF. The V gene is TRBV20-1, the J gene TRBJ1-6, with D maybe TRBD1 (6 bases). V dropped 6 bases and J dropped 1 base, with 10 bases sitting between them. Per the germline V gene, CDR1 is DFQATT and CDR2 is SNEGSKA (reference sequence). The CDR3 length is 14 residues.

This clonotype came up a few times. The chain combines TRBV19 with TRBJ1-1, with TRBD1 as a possible D gene (5 bases). CDR3 size: 14 residues. CDR1 is LNHDA, CDR2 SQIVND, per germline (reference sequence). With 4 bases removed from V and 8 bases from J, the gap between germline ends came to 17 bases. The CDR3 protein is CASSTKPGPPEAFF. For the CDR3, the DNA is TGTGCCAGTAGTACAAAGCCGGGACCACCAGAAGCTTTCTTT.

Comments on this clonotype: The conserved phenylalanine or tryptophan is not found at the CDR3 terminus, so this likely reflects a read error. The V call is TRBV19, the J call TRBJ1-2; the match to TRBD1 covers 7 bases. Germline V gene sequence: CDR1 LNHDA, CDR2 SQIVND (reference sequence). V trimming: 5 bases; J trimming: 1 base; junction bases outside the gene matches: 7. The CDR3 runs to 15 residues. The CDR3 sequence is CASSPGTDINYGYTY. CDR3 in DNA: TGTGCCAGTAGTCCCGGGACAGATATTAACTATGGCTACACCTAC.

This clonotype appeared a few times. The chain couples TRBV6-5 to TRBJ2-3; 14 bases align to TRBD2. Germline V gene data show CDR1 as MNHEY and CDR2 as SVGAGI. The length of the CDR3 is 16 residues. V lost 0 bases, J lost 4 bases, and 0 bases stayed unmatched. CDR3 loop: CASSYSGLAGADTQYF. The DNA for the CDR3 is TGTGCCAGCAGTTACTCGGGACTAGCGGGAGCAGATACGCAGTATTTT.

This clonotype came up many times. The J gene is TRBJ1-6, the V gene TRBV5-4, with unresolved D. Deletions cut 7 bases from V and 10 bases from J, with 18 bases between. This CDR3 comprises 14 residues. Per the germline V gene, CDR1 is SGHNT and CDR2 is YYREEE (reference sequence). The CDR3 reads CASRSDGVYSPLHF. CDR3 nucleotides: TGTGCCAGCCGCTCAGATGGGGTTTACTCACCCCTCCACTTT. The full variable domain, completed using reference TRBV5-4 and TRBJ1-6, is ETGVTQSPTHLIKTRGQQVTLRCSSQSGHNTVSWYQQALGQGPQFIFQYYREEENGRGNFPPRFSGLQFPNYSSELNVNALELDDSALYLCASRSDGVYSPLHFGNGTRLTVT.

This clonotype was seen repeatedly, ten times or more. The rearrangement joins TRBV2 to TRBJ2-3; 8 bases are a match to TRBD2. CDR3 size: 15 residues. CDR1 SNHLY and CDR2 FYNNEI come from the germline V gene. J was trimmed by 10 bases and V by 2 bases; bases with no gene match: 11. The CDR3 DNA is TGTGCCAGCAGTGAAAGAGGAAGCGGGAGTGTAGCGCAGTATTTT. This translates into CASSERGSGSVAQYF.

The table lists this clonotype with a few counts. A read error may explain this, as a much larger clone is one base away. The chain uses TRBV2 and TRBJ1-2, with TRBD1 matching 7 bases. This CDR3 has 12 amino acids. In germline, CDR1 is SNHLY, CDR2 FYNNEI. For the CDR3, the DNA is TGTGCCAGGACAGGGACTCACTATAGCTACACCTTC. Residues: CARTGTHYSYTF.

This clonotype was found many times. The junction departs from the called germline gene at one end, perhaps through a read error. The rearrangement joins TRBV20-1 to TRBJ2-3, with 10 bases aligning to TRBD2. Per germline, CDR1 DFQATT and CDR2 SNEGSKA (reference sequence). The CDR3 is 15 amino acids. CDR3 protein: CSANLAGVGTDTQYF. CDR3 in DNA: TGCAGTGCTAATCTAGCGGGAGTTGGCACAGATACACAGTATTTT.

This chain's CDR3 is CASSSSLRNQPQHF. The CDR3 DNA reads TGTGCCAGCAGTTCCAGCCTGCGCAATCAGCCCCAGCATTTT. The chain uses TRBV6-2 or TRBV6-3 and TRBJ1-5; no clear D. Trimming shortened V by 4 bases and J by 2 bases, and 9 bases separated the two germline ends. The CDR3 runs 14 residues. Per the germline V gene, CDR1 is MNHEY and CDR2 is SVGEGT.

In the case of this clonotype: One end of the junction fails to match germline, which may point to a read error. V and J are TRBV12-3 or TRBV12-4 and TRBJ2-7, with TRBD2 matching over 11 bases. CDR3 length: 15 residues. CDR3 amino acids: CASSLAGGPSYEQYF. For the CDR3, the DNA is TGTGCCAGCAGTCTAGCGGGAGGACCCTCCTACGAGCAGTACTTC.

This clonotype was seen many times. V usage is TRBV11-2 and J usage is TRBJ1-4, with D unresolved. The CDR3 runs to 18 residues. The ends were cut back, 0 bases at V and 1 base at J, with 15 bases in the middle. Germline values: CDR1 SGHAT, CDR2 FQNNGV. CDR3 amino acids: CASSLDQWGSETNEKLFF. The CDR3 bases are TGTGCCAGCAGCTTAGATCAATGGGGATCAGAAACTAATGAAAAACTGTTTTTT.

This clonotype was picked up many times. The V gene is TRBV2, the J gene TRBJ1-5; 9 bases line up with TRBD1. The CDR3 has 14 amino acids. J lost 6 bases, V lost 7 bases, and 7 bases had no gene match. Germline CDR1 is SNHLY and CDR2 is FYNNEI. Here the CDR3 DNA reads TGTGCCAGCACCTCGGGACAGGGTGGTCAGCCCCAGCATTTT. Protein product: CASTSGQGGQPQHF.

This clonotype was found many times. The V call is TRBV9, the J call TRBJ2-1, with D possibly TRBD2 on 5 matching bases. The CDR3 has 13 amino acids. The V and J ends lost 1 base and 8 bases respectively, with 10 bases between them. The germline V gene has CDR1 SGDLS and CDR2 YYNGEE. The CDR3 protein is CASSVIGLDEQFF. The CDR3 nucleotides are TGTGCCAGCAGCGTAATCGGACTGGATGAGCAGTTCTTC.

The rearrangement links TRBV19 to TRBJ1-2; 9 nucleotides line up with TRBD1. The CDR3 sequence is 12 residues long. The germline gives CDR1 LNHDA, CDR2 SQIVND (reference sequence). The ends lost 3 bases at V and 10 bases at J; junction bases unmatched: 3. The CDR3 DNA reads as TGTGCCAGTAGTATGGGACAGGGTCTCTACACCTTC. Translation: CASSMGQGLYTF.

This clonotype was seen at least ten times. CDR3 sequence (DNA): TGTGCCAGCAGTTTTGACGTTACCTACGAGCAGTACTTC. Amino acid sequence: CASSFDVTYEQYF. This chain joins TRBV27 and TRBJ2-7, with no clear D. Trimming took off 3 bases at V and 2 bases at J, with 8 bases between the two ends. Germline V gene lookup returns CDR1 MNHEY and CDR2 SMNVEV (reference sequence). The CDR3 totals 13 residues.

This clonotype showed up many times. The rearrangement joins TRBV19 to TRBJ2-7; 7 bases are a match to TRBD2. CDR1 is LNHDA, CDR2 SQIVND, per germline (reference sequence). CDR3 length equals 14 residues. V was clipped by 1 base and J by 5 bases; unmatched bases: 5. The CDR3: CASSIGGRVHEQYF. CDR3 DNA sequence: TGTGCCAGTAGTATAGGGGGGAGGGTCCACGAGCAGTACTTC. The full variable domain, rest sourced from reference TRBV19 and TRBJ2-7, is DGGITQSPKYLFRKEGQNVTLSCEQNLNHDAMYWYRQDPGQGLRLIYYSQIVNDFQKGDIAEGYSVSREKKESFPLTVTSAQKNPTAFYLCASSIGGRVHEQYFGPGTRLTVT.

This clonotype was found many times. The rearrangement links TRBV25-1 to TRBJ2-3; D remains unclear. Per the germline V gene, CDR1 is MGHDK and CDR2 is SYGVNS. This CDR3 spans 13 amino acids. Trimming shortened V by 0 bases and J by 2 bases, and 3 bases separated the two germline ends. CDR3 DNA: TGTGCCAGCAGTGAATACGTCACAGATACGCAGTATTTT. Amino acid sequence: CASSEYVTDTQYF. The complete variable domain, with remaining parts taken from reference TRBV25-1 and TRBJ2-3, reads EADIYQTPRYLVIGTGKKITLECSQTMGHDKMYWYQQDPGMELHLIHYSYGVNSTEKGDLSSESTVSRIRTEHFPLTLESARPSHTSQYLCASSEYVTDTQYFGPGTRLTVL.

This clonotype came up many times. The chain employs TRBV6-2 or TRBV6-3 and TRBJ2-7; TRBD2 matches at 13 bases. The CDR3 contains 15 residues. The J segment lost 3 bases and the V segment lost 7 bases, leaving 6 bases of the junction unmatched. CDR1 and CDR2 (germline): MNHEY, SVGEGT. The DNA for the CDR3 is TGTGCCAGCACCAACGGACTAGCGGGAGACTACGAGCAGTACTTC. Residues: CASTNGLAGDYEQYF.

About this clonotype: A much larger clone lies one base from this, so it may be a read error. The V call is TRBV14, the J call TRBJ1-1, with no clear D. V gave up 3 bases and J gave up 4 bases, with 9 bases separating them. The CDR3 sequence is 13 residues long. Germline lookup yields CDR1 SGHDN and CDR2 FVKESK. CDR3 nucleotide sequence: TGTGCCAGCAGCCAGCTACCGGCCACTGAAGCTTTCTTT. Protein sequence: CASSQLPATEAFF.

Remarks on this clonotype: A much larger clone differs from this one at a single base, so this may be a read error. CDR3 in amino acids: CASSDGRSSYNEQFF. The CDR3, as DNA: TGTGCCAGCAGTGATGGGCGTAGCTCCTACAATGAGCAGTTCTTC. V gene TRBV6-1 combines with J gene TRBJ2-1; D not certain. The V and J ends lost 3 bases and 0 bases respectively, with 9 bases between them. The CDR3 covers 15 residues. Per the germline V gene, CDR1 is MNHNS and CDR2 is SASEGT.

This clonotype was seen many times. V usage is TRBV10-3 and J usage is TRBJ2-6, with TRBD1 matching over 7 bases. The CDR3 has 16 amino acids. J was trimmed by 2 bases and V by 2 bases; bases with no gene match: 3. Germline-derived CDR1 and CDR2 are ENHRY and SYGVKD. The CDR3 here is CAISERGLTGANVLTF. DNA for the CDR3: TGTGCCATCAGTGAGAGGGGGCTCACTGGGGCCAACGTCCTGACTTTC.

This clonotype has only one observation. This could be a read error, since a much larger clone is one nucleotide away. The chain is built from TRBV5-1 and TRBJ2-3; TRBD1 is a possible D gene (5 bases). CDR1 is SGHRS, CDR2 YFSETQ, per germline. This CDR3 is built from 14 residues. The CDR3 nucleotides read TGCGCCAGCAGCCCGCAGGGCCTCACAGATACGAAGTATTTT. Its translation: CASSPQGLTDTKYF.

In this sample, this clonotype turned up many times. V is TRBV7-2 and J is TRBJ1-5, with a possible D match to TRBD1 (6 bases). Trimming removed 1 base at V and 11 bases at J, with 12 bases between. Germline V gene sequence: CDR1 SGHTA, CDR2 FQGNSA. The CDR3 has 13 amino acids. The chain's CDR3 is CASSLGQDVAQHF. CDR3 nucleotide sequence: TGTGCCAGCAGCTTAGGACAGGATGTGGCCCAGCATTTT.